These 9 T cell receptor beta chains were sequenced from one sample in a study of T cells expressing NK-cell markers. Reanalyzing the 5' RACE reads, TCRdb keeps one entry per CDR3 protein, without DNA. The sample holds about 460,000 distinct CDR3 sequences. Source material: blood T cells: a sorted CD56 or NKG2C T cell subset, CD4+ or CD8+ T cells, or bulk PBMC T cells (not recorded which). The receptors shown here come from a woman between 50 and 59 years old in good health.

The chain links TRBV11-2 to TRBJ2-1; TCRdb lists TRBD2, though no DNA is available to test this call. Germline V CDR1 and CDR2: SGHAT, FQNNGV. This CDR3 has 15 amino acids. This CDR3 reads CASGTGTSTYNEQFF.

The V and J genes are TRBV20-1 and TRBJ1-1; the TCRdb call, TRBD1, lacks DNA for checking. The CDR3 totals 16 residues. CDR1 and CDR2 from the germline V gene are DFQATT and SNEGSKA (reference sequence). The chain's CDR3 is CSARPRGGPMNTEAFF.

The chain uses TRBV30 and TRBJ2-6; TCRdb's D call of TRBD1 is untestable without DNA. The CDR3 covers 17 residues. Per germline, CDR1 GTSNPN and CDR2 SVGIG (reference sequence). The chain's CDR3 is CAWSVGQFPSGANVLTF.

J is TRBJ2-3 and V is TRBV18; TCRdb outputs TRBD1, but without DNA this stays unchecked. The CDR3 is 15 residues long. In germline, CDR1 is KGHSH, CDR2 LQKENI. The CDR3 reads CASSPKLGATDTQYF.

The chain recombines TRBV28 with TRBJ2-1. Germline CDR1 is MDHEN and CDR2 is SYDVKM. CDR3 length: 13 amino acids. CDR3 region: CASSLYRYNEQFF. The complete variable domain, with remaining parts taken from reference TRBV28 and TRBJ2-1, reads DVKVTQSSRYLVKRTGEKVFLECVQDMDHENMFWYRQDPGLGLRLIYFSYDVKMKEKGDIPEGYSVSREKKERFSLILESASTNQTSMYLCASSLYRYNEQFFGPGTRLTVL.

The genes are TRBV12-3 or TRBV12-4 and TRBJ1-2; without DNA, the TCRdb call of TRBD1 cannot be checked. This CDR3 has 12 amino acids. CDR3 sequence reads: CASSVHGGGYTF.

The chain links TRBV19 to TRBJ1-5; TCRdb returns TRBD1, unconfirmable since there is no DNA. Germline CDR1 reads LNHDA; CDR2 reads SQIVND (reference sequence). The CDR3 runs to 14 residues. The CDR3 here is CASRWTGENQPQHF.

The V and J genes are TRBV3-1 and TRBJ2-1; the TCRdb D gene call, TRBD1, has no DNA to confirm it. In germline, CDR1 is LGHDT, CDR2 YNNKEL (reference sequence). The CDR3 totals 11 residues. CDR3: CASSQRGDQFF.

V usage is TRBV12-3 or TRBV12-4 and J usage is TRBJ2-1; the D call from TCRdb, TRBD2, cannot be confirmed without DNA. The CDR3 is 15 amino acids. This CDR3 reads CASSFFMREPNEQFF.